This T cell receptor (beta chain) was retrieved from a study of cytomegalovirus exposure and HLA in healthy donors. Whole-study context: Approximately 80 million unique TCRs, all from HLA-typed donors, were included in an early release of the data. Findings and limits, study-wide: Near-uniform donor sequencing depth was presumed by presence/absence analyses.

Worth noting for this clone: Its antigen is as yet unknown. One junction end does not reproduce the germline sequence, and a read error may be involved.

The PCR contained 60 Vbeta and 13 Jbeta primers. The data were produced by immunoSEQ multiplex PCR, yet TCRdb's version contains in-frame clones alone and is incomplete. Among approximately 150,000 clones, roughly 80% were seen once, and the ten largest hold approximately 1.6%. The CDR3 totals 15 residues. Looked up from germline, CDR1 is MGHRA and CDR2 is YSYEKL. The chain combines TRBV4-1 with TRBJ1-3, with 9 bases lining up with TRBD1. The TCR was taken from a middle-aged woman in good health and CMV-seronegative. Material for sequencing was PBMCs. The CDR3: CAGSHSGQGGNTIYF. The DNA of the CDR3 is TGCGCCGGCAGCCACTCGGGACAGGGAGGAAACACCATATATTTT.